These 14 T cell receptor beta chains were sequenced from one sample in a study of T-cell memory formation after mild COVID-19. TCRdb re-analysed the 5' RACE reads in MiXCR, keeping a single row per CDR3 protein. Here the sample spans over 120,000 distinct CDR3 sequences, under 30% being singletons. The specimen sequenced was PBMCs or a T cell subset sorted from them (not recorded which). These receptors came from an adult woman who had mild COVID-19 (a few samples of this study predate the infection). Cell type and time point are not known.

This clonotype was recorded a few times. The CDR3 sequence: CASTAGQGAYEQYF. CDR3 in DNA: TGTGCCAGCACCGCGGGACAGGGGGCTTACGAGCAGTACTTC. The gene calls are TRBV6-5 and TRBJ2-7; 12 bases fit TRBD1. The CDR3 is 14 amino acids. The ends lost 7 bases at V and 4 bases at J; junction bases unmatched: 5. Germline V CDR1 and CDR2: MNHEY, SVGAGI.

The chain uses TRBV21-1 and TRBJ1-2; whether TRBD1, the table's D call, matches the DNA was not checked. TRBV21-1 is noted as a pseudogene. The CDR3 consists of 15 residues. The CDR3 nucleotides read TGTGCCAGCAGCTCCCCGGACAGTGTAGACTATGGCTACACCTTC. Residues: CASSSPDSVDYGYTF.

The CDR3 bases are TGCAGTGCTAGAGAGAAGGGGCGGGCTACCTACAATGAGCAGTTCTTC. It yields the protein CSAREKGRATYNEQFF. This chain uses TRBV20-1 with TRBJ2-1; D tentatively fits TRBD1 or TRBD2 (5 bases each). Germline CDR1 DFQATT, CDR2 SNEGSKA (reference sequence). With 0 bases removed from V and 2 bases from J, the gap between germline ends came to 14 bases. The CDR3 runs to 16 residues.

V and J are TRBV12-3 or TRBV12-4 and TRBJ2-1; a possible D gene is TRBD1 (6 bases). This CDR3 is 17 amino acids long. Trimming took off 2 bases at V and 5 bases at J, with 19 bases between the two ends. The CDR3 region is CASSLTYRVEVNNEQFF. Here the CDR3 DNA reads TGTGCCAGCAGTTTAACATACAGGGTTGAGGTGAACAATGAGCAGTTCTTC.

V and J are TRBV12-3 or TRBV12-4 and TRBJ2-1; D possibly corresponds to TRBD2 (6 bases). Trimming removed 3 bases from V and 5 bases from J, with 17 bases in between. This CDR3 comprises 16 residues. CDR3 sequence: CASSLAGTLRNNEQFF. CDR3 DNA: TGTGCCAGCAGTTTGGCAGGGACTCTCCGCAACAATGAGCAGTTCTTC.

This clonotype was counted only a few times. The chain combines TRBV12-3 or TRBV12-4 with TRBJ1-5, with D perhaps matching TRBD1 (5 bases). This CDR3 is 17 amino acids long. The V end lost 4 bases, the J end lost 1 base, and 17 bases lay between the germline ends. CDR3 sequence reads: CASSWDAGFGSNQPQHF. CDR3 sequence (DNA): TGTGCCAGCAGTTGGGACGCAGGGTTTGGGAGCAATCAGCCCCAGCATTTT.

The table lists this clonotype with a few counts. The chain combines TRBV6-5 with TRBJ2-1, with D perhaps matching TRBD2 (6 bases). Between the trimmed V and J ends, which lost 5 bases and 3 bases, there was a span of 11 bases. CDR1 MNHEY and CDR2 SVGAGI come from the germline V gene. CDR3 length: 14 residues. CDR3 sequence: CASSHRSGYNEQFF. The CDR3 DNA sequence: TGTGCCAGCAGTCACCGTAGCGGCTACAATGAGCAGTTCTTC.

The rearrangement uses TRBV20-1 and TRBJ2-2; D is unclear. The germline gives CDR1 DFQATT, CDR2 SNEGSKA (reference sequence). The CDR3 spans 12 residues. Trimming removed 8 bases at V and 1 base at J, with 8 bases between. The CDR3 reads CSIRKNTGELFF. DNA of the CDR3: TGCAGTATCCGCAAGAACACCGGGGAGCTGTTTTTT.

This clonotype was seen many times. The chain uses TRBV12-3 or TRBV12-4 and TRBJ1-1, with a tentative D call TRBD1 (5 bases). V lost 1 base, J lost 4 bases, and 7 bases lay in between. The CDR3 sequence is 13 residues long. This chain's CDR3 is CASSLGGGTEAFF. In nucleotides, the CDR3 is TGTGCCAGCAGTTTAGGGGGGGGCACTGAAGCTTTCTTT.

This clonotype has more than one count but fewer than ten. The chain couples TRBV20-1 to TRBJ2-1; the match to TRBD2 covers 10 bases. The V gene end was trimmed by 1 base and the J gene end by 5 bases; junction bases not matched to a gene: 2. From germline, CDR1 is DFQATT and CDR2 SNEGSKA (reference sequence). This CDR3 contains 14 residues. CDR3 coding DNA: TGCAGTGCTAGAGCCACTAGCGGGAACAATGAGCAGTTCTTC. Its protein is CSARATSGNNEQFF.

A few counts support this clonotype. The gene calls are TRBV27 and TRBJ2-7; TRBD2 is a possible D gene (5 bases). This CDR3 comprises 13 residues. CDR1 is MNHEY, CDR2 SMNVEV, per germline (reference sequence). The V gene lost 5 bases and the J gene lost 6 bases, with 14 bases spanning the gap. CDR3 DNA: TGTGCCAGCAGTCGGGAAGGGCCAGGCGAGCAGTACTTC. Translated: CASSREGPGEQYF.

This clonotype appeared a few times. The gene calls are TRBV12-3 or TRBV12-4 and TRBJ2-5, with TRBD2 as a possible D gene (6 bases). CDR3 length: 18 residues. Trimming left V 3 bases short and J 0 bases short, with 20 bases between. CDR3 protein: CASSLKLAAYRHQETQYF. DNA for the CDR3: TGTGCCAGCAGTTTGAAACTAGCAGCTTACAGACACCAAGAGACCCAGTACTTC.

This clonotype was detected a few times. The gene calls are TRBV5-1 and TRBJ2-2; D gene ambiguous. V was shortened by 4 bases and J by 2 bases, with 9 bases between the two germline ends. Germline CDR1 is SGHRS and CDR2 is YFSETQ. The CDR3 contains 14 residues. The CDR3 loop reads CASSTSRNTGELFF. In DNA form, the CDR3 reads TGCGCCAGCAGCACCTCTCGAAACACCGGGGAGCTGTTTTTT.

The chain employs TRBV5-6 and TRBJ2-1, with D unresolved. The CDR3 has 17 residues. CDR1 is SGHDT, CDR2 YYEEEE, per germline. Trimming took off 1 base at V and 5 bases at J, with 19 bases between the two ends. The CDR3 here is CASSLSSLPLPHNEQFF. The CDR3 DNA reads TGTGCCAGCAGCTTGAGTAGCCTCCCCTTACCCCACAATGAGCAGTTCTTC.